This T cell receptor (beta chain) was sequenced for a study of blood T cell repertoires in COVID-19. Overall study: T cells, B-cell-depleted T cells, or PBMCs supplied cDNA or gDNA.

The CDR3 is 14 amino acids. Germline-derived CDR1 and CDR2 are LNHDA and SQIVND (reference sequence). Trimming removed 0 bases from V and 5 bases from J; junction bases left unmatched: 4. Per the original data handling: How many nucleated cells were present was estimated from reference gene primer amplification. Here immunoSEQ multiplex PCR was the method, and the copy in TCRdb shows in-frame clones only, minus some. V and J calls plus clone size are reproduced from that table; the DNA served to infer D and trimming. The profile shows fewer than 250,000 clones, about 85% of them singletons. This receptor was obtained from a man between 70 and 80 years old with acute or convalescent COVID-19. The sequenced sample was peripheral blood. The J gene is TRBJ2-7, the V gene TRBV19, with 7 bases aligning to TRBD2. The CDR3 DNA reads as TGTGCCAGTAGTATAGAGGCGGGAGTCGACGAGCAGTACTTC. Protein sequence: CASSIEAGVDEQYF.